This T cell receptor (beta chain) is from a study of T-cell reconstitution after alpha-beta-depleted transplantation in children. Unmatched junction bases numbered 6, after V lost 1 base and J lost 2 bases. Germline CDR1 reads SGHDT; CDR2 reads YYEEEE. CDR3 size: 16 residues. The TCRbeta library incorporated unique molecular identifiers. TCRdb re-called the PCR reads with MiXCR, one entry per CDR3 protein. The data show 90,000 to 95,000 distinct CDR3 sequences, approximately 12% seen once. This clonotype came up many times. This receptor was obtained from a human donor who donated a stem cell graft to a child with inherited bone marrow failure. Sequencing used PBMCs from the stem cell graft donor, obtained from the stem cell graft. The gene calls are TRBV5-6 and TRBJ1-2; 9 nucleotides match TRBD1. For the CDR3, the DNA is TGTGCCAGCAGCTTGTCCCGACAGGGGGGAAACTATGGCTACACCTTC. Translation: CASSLSRQGGNYGYTF. Supplemented by reference TRBV5-6 and TRBJ1-2, the full variable domain reads DAGVTQSPTHLIKTRGQQVTLRCSPKSGHDTVSWYQQALGQGPQFIFQYYEEEERQRGNFPDRFSGHQFPNYSSELNVNALLLGDSALYLCASSLSRQGGNYGYTFGSGTRLTVV.